These T cell receptor beta chains were read from a single sample in a study of shared clonotypes between healthy human individuals. Clones were read by immunoSEQ multiplex PCR, and TCRdb kept only the in-frame ones, dropping some. Altogether about 750,000 clones are present, roughly 92% being singletons, with the ten largest covering approximately 25%. Sequenced sample: naive CD8+ T cells sorted from blood. These receptors all stem from a man under 40 in good health. Each CDR3 is given with its conserved first and last residue. The D gene is left open where the match is weak. Only part of the rows carry a size: once, few, many, or a class if the clone is expanded.

D gene: .
V gene: TRBV2
clone size: .
J gene: TRBJ2-3
CDR3 protein: CASRGGYVADTQYF
CDR3 DNA: TGTGCCAGCAGGGGGGGCTATGTTGCAGATACGCAGTATTTT

D gene: TRBD1
V gene: TRBV27
clone size: .
J gene: TRBJ2-7
CDR3 protein: CASSYYRGSYEQYF
CDR3 DNA: TGTGCCAGCAGTTATTACAGGGGCTCCTACGAGCAGTACTTC

D gene: TRBD2
V gene: TRBV7-9
clone size: .
J gene: TRBJ2-3
CDR3 protein: CASSFGTSGTDTQYF
CDR3 DNA: TGTGCCAGCAGTTTTGGGACTAGCGGAACAGATACGCAGTATTTT

D gene: TRBD1
V gene: TRBV11-2
clone size: once
J gene: TRBJ2-1
CDR3 protein: CASSLGGGGNEQFF
CDR3 DNA: TGTGCCAGCAGCTTAGGAGGGGGCGGCAATGAGCAGTTCTTC

D gene: .
V gene: TRBV29-1
clone size: .
J gene: TRBJ2-7
CDR3 protein: CSVVQLGQSYEQYF
CDR3 DNA: TGCAGCGTTGTACAACTAGGTCAGTCCTACGAGCAGTACTTC

D gene: TRBD2
V gene: TRBV7-9
clone size: .
J gene: TRBJ2-1
CDR3 protein: CASSPSGTSYNEQFF
CDR3 DNA: TGTGCCAGCAGCCCTAGCGGGACCTCCTACAATGAGCAGTTCTTC

D gene: .
V gene: TRBV27
clone size: .
J gene: TRBJ2-7
CDR3 protein: CASSFADSSYEQYF
CDR3 DNA: TGTGCCAGCAGTTTTGCGGACAGTTCCTACGAGCAGTACTTC

D gene: .
V gene: TRBV29-1
clone size: .
J gene: TRBJ1-1
CDR3 protein: CSVAGFWGHDTEAFF
CDR3 DNA: TGCAGCGTGGCAGGCTTTTGGGGGCACGACACTGAAGCTTTCTTT

D gene: .
V gene: TRBV2
clone size: .
J gene: TRBJ2-3
CDR3 protein: CASSEEFRSDTQYF
CDR3 DNA: TGTGCCAGCAGTGAAGAGTTCCGTAGCGATACGCAGTATTTT

D gene: .
V gene: TRBV14
clone size: .
J gene: TRBJ2-7
CDR3 protein: CASSQLSISYEQYF
CDR3 DNA: TGTGCCAGCAGCCAACTAAGTATTTCCTACGAGCAGTACTTC

D gene: TRBD1
V gene: TRBV27
clone size: .
J gene: TRBJ2-1
CDR3 protein: CASSLRDRVDNEQFF
CDR3 DNA: TGTGCCAGCAGTTTAAGGGACAGGGTCGACAATGAGCAGTTCTTC

D gene: TRBD1
V gene: TRBV5-1
clone size: .
J gene: TRBJ2-7
CDR3 protein: CASSLEPGQGRNEYF
CDR3 DNA: TGCGCCAGCAGCTTGGAACCGGGACAGGGAAGGAATGAGTACTTC

D gene: TRBD1
V gene: TRBV7-9
clone size: once
J gene: TRBJ2-1
CDR3 protein: CASSVKDRPRGEQFF
CDR3 DNA: TGTGCCAGCAGCGTGAAGGACAGGCCTCGGGGTGAGCAGTTCTTC

D gene: .
V gene: TRBV2
clone size: .
J gene: TRBJ1-4
CDR3 protein: CASRALRDSDEKLFF
CDR3 DNA: TGTGCCAGCAGAGCACTCCGGGATTCGGATGAAAAACTGTTTTTT

D gene: TRBD1
V gene: TRBV5-1
clone size: .
J gene: TRBJ2-7
CDR3 protein: CASSNPGTGGNEQYF
CDR3 DNA: TGCGCCAGCAGCAACCCCGGGACAGGGGGTAACGAGCAGTACTTC

D gene: .
V gene: TRBV9
clone size: .
J gene: TRBJ2-1
CDR3 protein: CASSVAAGISYNEQFF
CDR3 DNA: TGTGCCAGCAGCGTAGCGGCGGGGATCTCCTACAATGAGCAGTTCTTC

D gene: TRBD2
V gene: TRBV5-1
clone size: .
J gene: TRBJ2-5
CDR3 protein: CASSLSGRAVETQYF
CDR3 DNA: TGCGCCAGCAGCTTGAGCGGGAGGGCCGTGGAGACCCAGTACTTC

D gene: .
V gene: TRBV6-1
clone size: .
J gene: TRBJ2-6
CDR3 protein: CASSLTGANVLTF
CDR3 DNA: TGTGCCAGCAGTTTAACTGGGGCCAACGTCCTGACTTTC

D gene: .
V gene: TRBV5-1
clone size: .
J gene: TRBJ1-1
CDR3 protein: CASSFGGHDTEAFF
CDR3 DNA: TGCGCCAGCAGCTTTGGGGGGCACGACACTGAAGCTTTCTTT

D gene: .
V gene: TRBV14
clone size: .
J gene: TRBJ2-5
CDR3 protein: CASSQDPRAGWLETQYF
CDR3 DNA: TGTGCCAGCAGCCAAGACCCGCGCGCGGGATGGCTAGAGACCCAGTACTTC

D gene: .
V gene: TRBV6-5
clone size: .
J gene: TRBJ1-1
CDR3 protein: CASSYSRTGNTEAFF
CDR3 DNA: TGTGCCAGCAGTTACTCCCGGACGGGAAACACTGAAGCTTTCTTT

D gene: .
V gene: TRBV29-1
clone size: .
J gene: TRBJ2-7
CDR3 protein: CSVRYTGVFSYEQYF
CDR3 DNA: TGCAGCGTCAGATACACAGGTGTCTTTTCCTACGAGCAGTACTTC

D gene: .
V gene: TRBV7-2
clone size: .
J gene: TRBJ1-4
CDR3 protein: CASSSQQGREKLFF
CDR3 DNA: TGTGCCAGCAGTTCACAACAGGGACGGGAAAAACTGTTTTTT

D gene: .
V gene: TRBV7-9
clone size: .
J gene: TRBJ2-7
CDR3 protein: CASSLAGVSYEQYF
CDR3 DNA: TGTGCCAGCAGCTTAGCGGGAGTCTCCTACGAGCAGTACTTC

D gene: TRBD1
V gene: TRBV28
clone size: .
J gene: TRBJ1-1
CDR3 protein: CASRLGQATEAFF
CDR3 DNA: TGTGCCAGCAGGTTGGGACAGGCTACTGAAGCTTTCTTT

D gene: .
V gene: TRBV5-6
clone size: .
J gene: TRBJ2-2
CDR3 protein: CASREIRENTGELFF
CDR3 DNA: TGTGCCAGCAGGGAGATTCGAGAGAACACCGGGGAGCTGTTTTTT

D gene: .
V gene: TRBV5-4
clone size: .
J gene: TRBJ2-1
CDR3 protein: CASSLANEQFF
CDR3 DNA: TGTGCCAGCAGCTTGGCCAATGAGCAGTTCTTC

D gene: TRBD1
V gene: TRBV30
clone size: .
J gene: TRBJ2-5
CDR3 protein: CAWEGTGKETQYF
CDR3 DNA: TGTGCCTGGGAAGGGACAGGGAAAGAGACCCAGTACTTC

D gene: TRBD2
V gene: TRBV5-1
clone size: few
J gene: TRBJ2-3
CDR3 protein: CASSLFDSGSTDTQYF
CDR3 DNA: TGCGCCAGCAGCCTCTTTGATAGCGGGAGCACAGATACGCAGTATTTT

D gene: TRBD1
V gene: TRBV9
clone size: .
J gene: TRBJ1-1
CDR3 protein: CASSEKTGGTEAFF
CDR3 DNA: TGTGCCAGCAGCGAGAAAACAGGGGGCACTGAAGCTTTCTTT

D gene: TRBD2
V gene: TRBV7-9
clone size: few
J gene: TRBJ2-1
CDR3 protein: CASSPRTSGTFDSYNEQFF
CDR3 DNA: TGTGCCAGCAGCCCGCGGACTAGCGGGACATTCGACTCCTACAATGAGCAGTTCTTC

D gene: TRBD1
V gene: TRBV27
clone size: few
J gene: TRBJ2-2
CDR3 protein: CASSSGTGATGELFF
CDR3 DNA: TGTGCCAGCAGCTCCGGGACAGGTGCAACCGGGGAGCTGTTTTTT

D gene: .
V gene: TRBV5-1
clone size: .
J gene: TRBJ2-2
CDR3 protein: CASSAGRELFF
CDR3 DNA: TGCGCCAGCAGCGCAGGAAGGGAGCTGTTTTTT

D gene: TRBD2
V gene: TRBV27
clone size: .
J gene: TRBJ2-3
CDR3 protein: CASSLAGGGDTQYF
CDR3 DNA: TGTGCCAGCAGCCTAGCGGGAGGCGGTGATACGCAGTATTTT

D gene: .
V gene: TRBV7-9
clone size: .
J gene: TRBJ1-2
CDR3 protein: CASSLAQDSSYGYTF
CDR3 DNA: TGTGCCAGCAGCTTAGCACAGGATTCCTCATATGGCTACACCTTC

D gene: .
V gene: TRBV10-2
clone size: .
J gene: TRBJ1-1
CDR3 protein: CASTAQVPGTNTEAFF
CDR3 DNA: TGCGCCAGCACGGCACAAGTCCCGGGAACGAACACTGAAGCTTTCTTT

D gene: .
V gene: TRBV7-6
clone size: .
J gene: TRBJ1-3
CDR3 protein: CASGLAGNTIYF
CDR3 DNA: TGTGCCAGCGGTCTAGCCGGAAACACCATATATTTT

D gene: .
V gene: TRBV7-4
clone size: .
J gene: TRBJ1-5
CDR3 protein: CASSHGGNNQPQHF
CDR3 DNA: TGTGCCAGCAGCCACGGGGGCAACAATCAGCCCCAGCATTTT

D gene: TRBD1
V gene: TRBV5-1
clone size: once
J gene: TRBJ2-7
CDR3 protein: CASSLGLGQGSYEQYF
CDR3 DNA: TGCGCCAGCAGCTTGGGATTGGGACAGGGGTCCTACGAGCAGTACTTC

D gene: TRBD2
V gene: TRBV6-1
clone size: once
J gene: TRBJ2-7
CDR3 protein: CATPKGLAGPYEQYF
CDR3 DNA: TGTGCCACCCCGAAGGGGCTAGCGGGACCCTACGAGCAGTACTTC

D gene: TRBD2
V gene: TRBV6-6
clone size: once
J gene: TRBJ2-1
CDR3 protein: CASSLRTSPYNEQFF
CDR3 DNA: TGTGCCAGCAGTTTGAGGACTAGCCCCTACAATGAGCAGTTCTTC

D gene: .
V gene: TRBV18
clone size: .
J gene: TRBJ1-5
CDR3 protein: CASSPGWTEGPAHQPQHF
CDR3 DNA: TGTGCCAGCTCACCAGGGTGGACAGAGGGTCCAGCTCATCAGCCCCAGCATTTT

D gene: TRBD2
V gene: TRBV7-9
clone size: .
J gene: TRBJ2-5
CDR3 protein: CASSPPGGRAAETQYF
CDR3 DNA: TGTGCCAGCAGCCCCCCGGGCGGGAGGGCCGCAGAGACCCAGTACTTC

D gene: .
V gene: TRBV16
clone size: .
J gene: TRBJ2-1
CDR3 protein: CASSQSGGVDEQFF
CDR3 DNA: TGTGCCAGCAGCCAATCCGGGGGAGTGGATGAGCAGTTCTTC

D gene: .
V gene: TRBV27
clone size: .
J gene: TRBJ2-7
CDR3 protein: CASSYQGGGTYEQYF
CDR3 DNA: TGTGCCAGCAGTTATCAAGGGGGGGGTACCTACGAGCAGTACTTC

D gene: .
V gene: TRBV25-1
clone size: .
J gene: TRBJ2-7
CDR3 protein: CASSDSTAYEQYF
CDR3 DNA: TGTGCCAGCAGTGATAGCACCGCCTACGAGCAGTACTTC

D gene: TRBD1
V gene: TRBV9
clone size: .
J gene: TRBJ2-3
CDR3 protein: CASSARDRGRTDTQYF
CDR3 DNA: TGTGCCAGCAGCGCTCGGGACAGGGGGCGAACAGATACGCAGTATTTT

D gene: .
V gene: TRBV9
clone size: .
J gene: TRBJ1-2
CDR3 protein: CASSVGGEFVDYGYTF
CDR3 DNA: TGTGCCAGCAGCGTAGGCGGGGAATTTGTTGACTATGGCTACACCTTC

D gene: .
V gene: TRBV7-9
clone size: once
J gene: TRBJ2-7
CDR3 protein: CASSLVGLADEQYF
CDR3 DNA: TGTGCCAGCAGCTTAGTTGGGCTAGCCGACGAGCAGTACTTC

D gene: .
V gene: TRBV6-5
clone size: .
J gene: TRBJ2-7
CDR3 protein: CASSLAASSYEQYF
CDR3 DNA: TGTGCCAGCAGTTTAGCGGCCTCTTCCTACGAGCAGTACTTC

D gene: .
V gene: TRBV7-6
clone size: once
J gene: TRBJ1-1
CDR3 protein: CASSLGGGEAFF
CDR3 DNA: TGTGCCAGCAGCTTAGGAGGGGGTGAGGCTTTCTTT

D gene: .
V gene: TRBV6-6
clone size: .
J gene: TRBJ2-5
CDR3 protein: CASSQTQETQYF
CDR3 DNA: TGTGCCAGCAGTCAGACCCAAGAGACCCAGTACTTC

D gene: .
V gene: TRBV5-1
clone size: few
J gene: TRBJ1-1
CDR3 protein: CASSPLGDGEAFF
CDR3 DNA: TGCGCCAGCAGCCCCCTGGGGGACGGAGAAGCTTTCTTT

D gene: .
V gene: TRBV7-9
clone size: .
J gene: TRBJ2-7
CDR3 protein: CASSSPGPLEEQYF
CDR3 DNA: TGTGCCAGCAGCTCACCGGGACCCTTAGAGGAGCAGTACTTC